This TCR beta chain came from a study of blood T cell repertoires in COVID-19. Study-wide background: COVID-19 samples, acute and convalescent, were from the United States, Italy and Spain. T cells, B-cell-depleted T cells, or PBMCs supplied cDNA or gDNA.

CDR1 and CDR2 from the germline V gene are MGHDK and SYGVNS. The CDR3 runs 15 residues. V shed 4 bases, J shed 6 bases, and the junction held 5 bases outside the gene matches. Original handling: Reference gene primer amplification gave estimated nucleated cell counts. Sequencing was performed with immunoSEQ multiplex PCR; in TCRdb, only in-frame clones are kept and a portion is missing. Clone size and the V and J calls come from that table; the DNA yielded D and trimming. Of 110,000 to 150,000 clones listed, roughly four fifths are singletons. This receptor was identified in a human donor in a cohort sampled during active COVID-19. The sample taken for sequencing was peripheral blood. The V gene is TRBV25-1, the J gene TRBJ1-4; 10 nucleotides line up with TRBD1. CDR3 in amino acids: CASSVAGTGDEKLFF. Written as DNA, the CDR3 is TGTGCCAGCAGTGTGGCCGGGACAGGGGATGAAAAACTGTTTTTT.